These 12 T cell receptor beta chains originate from one sample sequenced in a study of T-cell memory formation after mild COVID-19. One entry per CDR3 protein results from TCRdb running MiXCR on the 5' RACE reads. The data contain fewer than 75,000 distinct CDR3 sequences, 10% to 15% of them singletons. The sequenced sample was PBMCs or a T cell subset sorted from them (not recorded which). Receptor source: a man younger than 30 who had mild COVID-19 (a few samples of this study predate the infection). Cell type and time point are not known.

This clonotype occurred a few times. V is TRBV6-5 and J is TRBJ2-5; maybe TRBD2 (6 bases). The ends were cut back, 2 bases at V and 1 base at J, with 8 bases in the middle. The CDR3 loop spans 14 amino acids. Germline CDR1 is MNHEY and CDR2 is SVGAGI. The DNA of the CDR3 is TGTGCCAGCAGTTACGGCGGGGTCCAAGAGACCCAGTACTTC. Residues: CASSYGGVQETQYF.

J is TRBJ2-4 and V is TRBV7-2; 9 bases agree with TRBD1. This CDR3 is built from 13 residues. J was trimmed by 8 bases and V by 7 bases; bases with no gene match: 6. Per germline, CDR1 SGHTA and CDR2 FQGNSA. CDR3 sequence reads: CASNPTGGDIQYF. In nucleotides, the CDR3 is TGTGCCAGCAACCCGACAGGGGGAGACATTCAGTACTTC.

This clonotype was detected ten times or more. V usage is TRBV4-1 and J usage is TRBJ2-7, with D tentatively TRBD1 (5 bases). Germline V gene sequence: CDR1 MGHRA, CDR2 YSYEKL. V was shortened by 1 base and J by 3 bases, with 13 bases between the two germline ends. CDR3 size: 15 residues. CDR3 sequence reads: CASSQADHDSYEQYF. CDR3 in DNA: TGCGCCAGCAGCCAAGCCGACCATGACAGCTACGAGCAGTACTTC.

The rearrangement joins TRBV29-1 to TRBJ2-7; 7 bases are a match to TRBD2. CDR1 and CDR2 from the germline V gene are SQVTM and ANQGSEA. Losses at the gene ends were 4 bases for V and 6 bases for J; bases not matched to a gene: 9. This CDR3 has 13 amino acids. The CDR3 region is CSVVRPSGGEQYF. The CDR3 DNA reads TGCAGCGTTGTCAGACCTAGCGGAGGCGAGCAGTACTTC.

The chain is built from TRBV5-1 and TRBJ1-2, with D unresolved. There are 13 residues in the CDR3. Trimming cost V 1 base and J 5 bases, with 9 bases left between them. Germline CDR1 and CDR2: SGHRS and YFSETQ. CDR3 in amino acids: CASSLHREYGYTF. DNA for the CDR3: TGCGCCAGCAGCTTGCACCGGGAGTATGGCTACACCTTC.

The chain combines TRBV7-2 with TRBJ2-7; 14 bases line up with TRBD2. V was pared by 4 bases and J by 4 bases, with 0 bases of the junction left unmatched. CDR3 length: 14 amino acids. From germline, CDR1 is SGHTA and CDR2 FQGNSA. The CDR3 sequence: CASSWTSGGYEQYF. The CDR3 DNA reads TGTGCCAGCAGCTGGACTAGCGGGGGGTACGAGCAGTACTTC. Full variable domain (missing parts from reference TRBV7-2 and TRBJ2-7): GAGVSQSPSNKVTEKGKDVELRCDPISGHTALYWYRQSLGQGLEFLIYFQGNSAPDKSGLPSDRFSAERTGGSVSTLTIQRTQQEDSAVYLCASSWTSGGYEQYFGPGTRLTVT.

This clonotype has a handful of counts. V usage is TRBV7-2 and J usage is TRBJ1-5; 10 positions agree with TRBD1. Germline V gene lookup returns CDR1 SGHTA and CDR2 FQGNSA. Losses at the gene ends were 5 bases for V and 2 bases for J; bases not matched to a gene: 6. This CDR3 comprises 16 residues. Written as DNA, the CDR3 is TGTGCCAGCAGCCAACGGGACAGGGGAGGCAATCAGCCCCAGCATTTT. This codes for CASSQRDRGGNQPQHF.

The chain is built from TRBV4-1 and TRBJ2-1, with 12 bases identical to TRBD2. The CDR3 is 17 residues long. V was pared by 0 bases and J by 8 bases, with 8 bases of the junction left unmatched. Germline V CDR1 and CDR2: MGHRA, YSYEKL. CDR3 sequence: CASSQDRASGGAHEQFF. Here the CDR3 DNA reads TGCGCCAGCAGCCAAGATAGAGCTAGCGGGGGGGCCCATGAGCAGTTCTTC.

This clonotype has only a few counts. The gene calls are TRBV2 and TRBJ1-4; TRBD1 aligns across 7 bases. V dropped 6 bases and J dropped 7; count of bases not matched to a gene: 11. The CDR3 is 15 residues long. Germline CDR1 SNHLY, CDR2 FYNNEI. The CDR3, as DNA: TGTGCCAGCAGATACCGACAGGGATCCTCTGAAAAACTGTTTTTT. Translation gives CASRYRQGSSEKLFF.

The rearrangement uses TRBV12-3 or TRBV12-4 and TRBJ2-1, with D unresolved. The ends were cut back, 6 bases at V and 10 bases at J, with 13 bases in the middle. The CDR3 sequence is 12 residues long. DNA for the CDR3: TGTGCCAGCAGGCTCCCTGGGAAGGAGCAGTTCTTC. This gives the protein CASRLPGKEQFF.

V usage is TRBV7-2 and J usage is TRBJ1-4; weak D call: TRBD1 (6 bases). CDR3 length: 16 amino acids. Trimming shortened V by 0 bases and J by 8 bases, and 16 bases separated the two germline ends. Per germline, CDR1 SGHTA and CDR2 FQGNSA. Here the CDR3 DNA reads TGTGCCAGCAGCTTAGCGCCGGGGAGTGGGGGCGAAAAACTGTTTTTT. Amino acid sequence: CASSLAPGSGGEKLFF.

This clonotype was found a few times. V usage is TRBV12-3 or TRBV12-4 and J usage is TRBJ1-5; no clear D. The V and J ends lost 6 bases and 7 bases respectively, with 13 bases between them. The CDR3 spans 13 residues. The CDR3 DNA is TGTGCCAGCAGACGGGGATCCAGGCAGCCCCAGCATTTT. This gives the protein CASRRGSRQPQHF.